The next 29 T cell receptor beta chains were all read from a single sample in a study of CXCR3-negative and CXCR3-positive naive CD8 T cells (dated by TCRdb to the late 2010s). TCRdb lists the instrument as NextSeq 550. The Human TCR Profiling Kit (MiLaboratory) was used to prepare UMI-labeled 5' RACE TRB cDNA libraries. The reads underwent TCRdb reprocessing, giving one record for each CDR3 protein sequence and no DNA. The table of this sample itemizes about 48,000 distinct CDR3 sequences. The top ten clonotypes cover 15% of the sample. The sample consisted of memory CD8+ T cells from blood. The cell subset or site label here, explained by the study, means: conventional CD8+ memory T cells (TMEM), sorted as controls. The origin of the receptors is a human donor in good health. Some clones in this sample may be carry-over from other donors' samples.

CDR3 loop: CASSLIGGQTYNEQFF. This rearrangement joins TRBV5-1 to TRBJ2-1; TCRdb lists TRBD1, though no DNA is available to test this call. Germline V gene lookup returns CDR1 SGHRS and CDR2 YFSETQ. The CDR3 consists of 16 residues.

V usage is TRBV6-4 and J usage is TRBJ2-3; TCRdb selects TRBD2, and the lack of DNA leaves this call unchecked. Germline V gene lookup returns CDR1 MRHNA and CDR2 SNTAGT. There are 15 residues in the CDR3. CDR3 protein: CASSLVAGGRDTQYF.

This clonotype counts as medium-sized (0.01 to 0.1%) by frequency. The genes are TRBV4-1 and TRBJ2-1; without DNA, the TCRdb call of TRBD2 cannot be checked. The V gene's germline CDR1 is MGHRA and CDR2 YSYEKL. CDR3 length: 13 amino acids. This CDR3 reads CASSPVGYNEQFF.

The chain is built from TRBV29-1 and TRBJ1-3; checking the TCRdb D call of TRBD1 is not possible without DNA. CDR3 length: 13 amino acids. Germline assignment: CDR1 SQVTM and CDR2 ANQGSEA. The CDR3 is CSFEGVSGNTIYF.

V gene TRBV6-6 combines with J gene TRBJ2-1; TCRdb selects TRBD2, and the lack of DNA leaves this call unchecked. Germline V lookup: CDR1 MNHNY, CDR2 SVGAGI (reference sequence). CDR3 length equals 16 residues. CDR3 in amino acids: CASSYGTSRPYNEQFF.

The V gene is TRBV7-3, the J gene TRBJ2-7. Germline V gene sequence: CDR1 SGHTA, CDR2 FQGTGA. The CDR3 has 13 amino acids. The CDR3 reads CASSLTVLNEQYF.

The chain employs TRBV20-1 and TRBJ1-5. The germline V gene encodes CDR1 DFQATT and CDR2 SNEGSKA (reference sequence). The CDR3 runs 13 residues. CDR3 region: CSAREGNNQPQHF.

The chain links TRBV28 to TRBJ2-7; lacking DNA, the TRBD1 call made by TCRdb goes unchecked. The CDR3 loop spans 15 amino acids. In germline, CDR1 is MDHEN, CDR2 SYDVKM. The CDR3 here is CASSWETGDIYEQYF.

This sequence joins TRBV5-1 and TRBJ2-7. The CDR3 extends over 12 amino acids. Germline V gives CDR1 SGHRS, CDR2 YFSETQ. CDR3 sequence reads: CASSLGEYEQYF.

The chain carries TRBV7-9 and TRBJ1-3. Germline V gene lookup returns CDR1 SEHNR and CDR2 FQNEAQ (reference sequence). The CDR3 loop spans 14 amino acids. CDR3 in amino acids: CASSFQGSGNTIYF.

The J gene is TRBJ1-1, the V gene TRBV10-3; TCRdb's D call of TRBD1 is untestable without DNA. CDR1 and CDR2 from the germline V gene are ENHRY and SYGVKD. CDR3 length: 15 amino acids. The CDR3 region is CAISVLTAKGTEAFF.

The J gene is TRBJ2-7, the V gene TRBV28; checking the TCRdb D call of TRBD2 is not possible without DNA. CDR1 is MDHEN, CDR2 SYDVKM, per germline. The CDR3 runs 17 residues. CDR3: CASSPNPGTSGRGEQYF.

The V gene is TRBV28, the J gene TRBJ1-1; checking the TCRdb D call of TRBD1 is not possible without DNA. The germline V gene encodes CDR1 MDHEN and CDR2 SYDVKM. This CDR3 contains 13 residues. The CDR3 loop reads CASSAQGVGEAFF.

The chain uses TRBV29-1 and TRBJ1-1; the D call of TRBD1 rests on TCRdb alone, since no DNA is present to check it. This CDR3 has 15 amino acids. CDR1 is SQVTM and CDR2 is ANQGSEA in the germline V gene. CDR3 protein: CSVVGTYKMNTEAFF.

V and J are TRBV29-1 and TRBJ2-5. The germline V gene has CDR1 SQVTM and CDR2 ANQGSEA. This CDR3 has 13 amino acids. The CDR3 here is CSVDLGVQETQYF.

The chain is built from TRBV6-5 and TRBJ1-2; TCRdb returns TRBD1, unconfirmable since there is no DNA. The CDR3 sequence is 11 residues long. Germline V CDR1 and CDR2: MNHEY, SVGAGI. The CDR3 here is CASSSGIGYTF.

The rearrangement links TRBV7-8 to TRBJ1-3; the TCRdb D gene call, TRBD1, has no DNA to confirm it. This CDR3 has 15 residues. Germline loops: CDR1 SGHVS, CDR2 FQNEAQ. The CDR3 protein is CASSSGQISGNTIYF.

CDR3 amino acids: CASSQDRVKSYEQYF. The V gene is TRBV3-1, the J gene TRBJ2-7. Per germline, CDR1 LGHDT and CDR2 YNNKEL (reference sequence). CDR3 length: 15 amino acids.

V and J are TRBV9 and TRBJ2-1. The CDR3 consists of 16 residues. CDR1 and CDR2 (germline): SGDLS, YYNGEE. CDR3 sequence reads: CASSVAGSGLYNEQFF.

V is TRBV27 and J is TRBJ2-1; the D call from TCRdb, TRBD2, cannot be confirmed without DNA. The CDR3 sequence is 17 residues long. Germline CDR1 MNHEY, CDR2 SMNVEV (reference sequence). CDR3 sequence: CASSLKGWTSGPNEQFF.

The rearrangement uses TRBV6-2 or TRBV6-3 and TRBJ2-5. Germline CDR1 reads MNHEY; CDR2 reads SVGEGT. The CDR3 runs to 13 residues. CDR3 region: CASSYGLVETQYF.

V and J are TRBV4-3 and TRBJ2-1. The germline gives CDR1 LGHNA, CDR2 YSLEER. CDR3 length: 12 residues. CDR3 loop: CASSRKPSEQFF.

The gene calls are TRBV2 and TRBJ2-1. The length of the CDR3 is 13 residues. Per the germline V gene, CDR1 is SNHLY and CDR2 is FYNNEI. CDR3 residues: CASSVLAYNEQFF.

This sequence joins TRBV4-1 and TRBJ2-7; TCRdb reports TRBD1, a call that lacks DNA to check it against. The CDR3 sequence is 16 residues long. The germline CDR1 and CDR2 sequences are MGHRA and YSYEKL. Here the CDR3 reads CASSQDVGQGAHEQYF.

V gene TRBV29-1 combines with J gene TRBJ1-2; with no DNA, the TCRdb D assignment of TRBD1 cannot be verified. The CDR3 is made up of 16 amino acids. Per germline, CDR1 SQVTM and CDR2 ANQGSEA. The CDR3 sequence is CSVEVPDTPLGYGYTF.

The chain combines TRBV6-2 or TRBV6-3 with TRBJ2-7; TCRdb picks TRBD1, but there is no DNA to check that call. From germline, CDR1 is MNHEY and CDR2 SVGEGT. The CDR3 contains 12 residues. CDR3 loop: CASSPGSYEQYF.

The chain's CDR3 is CASSQILGGDGYTF. The V call is TRBV27, the J call TRBJ1-2; TCRdb's assignment of TRBD1 cannot be checked, as there is no DNA. This CDR3 spans 14 amino acids. CDR1 is MNHEY and CDR2 is SMNVEV in the germline V gene (reference sequence).

The CDR3 sequence: CASDEDRQHEQYF. The chain joins TRBV5-1 to TRBJ2-7; checking the TCRdb D call of TRBD1 is not possible without DNA. Germline lookup yields CDR1 SGHRS and CDR2 YFSETQ. The CDR3 is 13 residues long.

The chain joins TRBV6-1 to TRBJ1-1; absent DNA, TCRdb's TRBD1 call cannot be checked. The germline V gene encodes CDR1 MNHNS and CDR2 SASEGT. The CDR3 loop spans 15 amino acids. The CDR3 loop reads CASRPQQPMNTEAFF.